This section outlines one TCR beta chain sequence together with its context. Its antigen is undetermined. Germline is not matched at one junction end, which may reflect a read error. Reverse transcribed after extraction, RNA yielded cDNA as the sequencing template. Using immunoSEQ multiplex PCR, the repertoire was profiled, and TCRdb retains in-frame clones only, with some absent. The sample comprises hundreds of thousands of clones, around 66% of which are singletons, and 1% to 1.5% rests with the top ten. In germline, CDR1 is MNHEY, CDR2 SMNVEV (reference sequence). The CDR3 has 15 residues. The data were taken from a study of CD8+ T cells in alopecia areata. About the research overall: Treated patients received severity scores based on the percentage of scalp area affected. Regarding the study as a whole: Scalp clonality and expanded CD8+ clones among the top 100 fell significantly with tofacitinib.

Treatment meaning: oral pan-JAK inhibitor, 5-10 mg twice daily. Peripheral blood and lesional scalp punch biopsies were taken from alopecia areata patients. Sample: CD4+ T cells sorted from blood, taken around week 44, from a patient treated with tofacitinib. V is TRBV27 and J is TRBJ2-7; D might be TRBD1 or TRBD2, each matching 8 bases. The sequence was collected from a human donor with alopecia areata. CDR3 sequence reads: CASSWGTSGTFRGHF. The CDR3 DNA reads as TGTGCCAGCAGTTGGGGGACTAGTGGTACCTTCAGGGGGCACTTC.